These 22 T cell receptor beta chains came from one sample sequenced in a study of cytomegalovirus exposure and HLA in healthy donors. Vbeta (60) and Jbeta (13) primers were used in the PCR. Profiled with immunoSEQ multiplex PCR; TCRdb holds only in-frame clones, not every one. The sample includes 90,000 to 150,000 clones, about three quarters of them seen just once. Sequencing was carried out using PBMCs. Receptor source: a woman aged 40-49 years in good health and CMV-seropositive.

The chain carries TRBV7-2 and TRBJ2-5; 7 bases are a match to TRBD1. The CDR3 has 13 residues. Germline trimming cut 8 bases from V and 5 bases from J; bases unmatched to any gene: 8. From germline, CDR1 is SGHTA and CDR2 FQGNSA. CDR3 residues: CASGEGAGETQYF. The CDR3 DNA reads TGTGCCAGCGGCGAGGGGGCTGGCGAGACCCAGTACTTC.

The CDR3 DNA follows: TGTGCCAGCATCAACAGGGCGGCCGGGGAGCTGTTTTTT. This translates into CASINRAAGELFF. This chain connects TRBV2 to TRBJ2-2; D may be TRBD1 (6 bases). Germline-derived CDR1 and CDR2 are SNHLY and FYNNEI. V dropped 7 bases and J dropped 6 bases, with 12 bases sitting between them. The CDR3 sequence is 13 residues long.

This clone has just one count. V and J are TRBV27 and TRBJ1-5; no reliable D call. Between the trimmed V and J ends, which lost 8 bases and 4 bases, there was a span of 15 bases. The CDR3 totals 14 residues. The germline gives CDR1 MNHEY, CDR2 SMNVEV (reference sequence). This CDR3 reads CASRILGDNQPQHF. The CDR3 DNA is TGTGCCAGCCGTATCCTCGGGGATAATCAGCCCCAGCATTTT.

This clone was counted between two and nine times. The chain combines TRBV7-8 with TRBJ1-2; D not certain. The V gene's germline CDR1 is SGHVS and CDR2 FQNEAQ. The CDR3 runs 12 residues. Trimming left V 5 bases short and J 4 bases short, with 8 bases between. The CDR3 DNA sequence: TGTGCCAGCAGCACCAACACCTATGGCTACACCTTC. This codes for CASSTNTYGYTF.

The chain joins TRBV9 to TRBJ1-6; D call uncertain. This CDR3 has 13 residues. The germline V gene has CDR1 SGDLS and CDR2 YYNGEE. With 4 bases removed from V and 10 bases from J, the gap between germline ends came to 12 bases. The chain's CDR3 is CASSRSRGSPLHF. The CDR3 nucleotides read TGTGCCAGCAGCCGGAGCCGGGGATCACCCCTCCACTTT. The full variable domain, rest sourced from reference TRBV9 and TRBJ1-6, is DSGVTQTPKHLITATGQRVTLRCSPRSGDLSVYWYQQSLDQGLQFLIQYYNGEERAKGNILERFSAQQFPDLHSELNLSSLELGDSALYFCASSRSRGSPLHFGNGTRLTVT.

This sequence joins TRBV11-2 and TRBJ2-2; 7 nucleotides agree with TRBD2. The CDR3 has 13 amino acids. The germline V gene encodes CDR1 SGHAT and CDR2 FQNNGV. With 4 bases clipped from V and 6 bases from J, the junction kept 2 bases outside the gene matches. CDR3: CASSSGLAGELFF. The CDR3 DNA sequence: TGTGCCAGCAGCTCCGGACTAGCCGGGGAGCTGTTTTTT.

The chain employs TRBV11-2 and TRBJ1-3, with 7 positions matching TRBD1. V lost 5 bases to trimming and J lost 1 base; unmatched junction nucleotides: 5. The CDR3 has 15 residues. Germline CDR1 is SGHAT and CDR2 is FQNNGV. In nucleotides, the CDR3 is TGTGCCAGCAGCCCCCGACAGGGTTCTGGAAACACCATATATTTT. It is translated as CASSPRQGSGNTIYF.

The chain carries TRBV18 and TRBJ2-7, with D possibly matching TRBD1 (8 bases). CDR3 length: 16 amino acids. V lost 2 bases to trimming and J lost 6 bases, with 20 bases between them. Germline V CDR1 and CDR2: KGHSH, LQKENI. CDR3 amino acids: CASSPVQGGDLREQYF. In nucleotides, the CDR3 is TGTGCCAGCTCACCAGTACAGGGGGGGGACCTCCGCGAGCAGTACTTC.

This sequence joins TRBV7-9 and TRBJ1-1; D gene unclear. CDR3 length: 13 residues. CDR1 is SEHNR and CDR2 is FQNEAQ in the germline V gene (reference sequence). Trimming shortened V by 7 bases and J by 5 bases, and 14 bases separated the two germline ends. CDR3 residues: CASTLTGGTEAFF. In DNA, the CDR3 is TGTGCCAGCACCTTGACGGGTGGGACTGAAGCTTTCTTT.

The chain has TRBV6-5 and TRBJ1-5; D may be TRBD1 (5 bases). The CDR3 extends over 14 amino acids. CDR1 and CDR2 (germline): MNHEY, SVGAGI. V gave up 0 bases and J gave up 5 bases, with 8 bases separating them. CDR3 loop: CASSYSSGHQPQHF. In nucleotides, the CDR3 is TGTGCCAGCAGTTACTCTTCAGGGCATCAGCCCCAGCATTTT.

DNA of the CDR3: TGTGCCAGTAGTATGCTTAGAGGGCGGAGCACAGATACGCAGTATTTT. Encoded protein: CASSMLRGRSTDTQYF. V gene TRBV19 combines with J gene TRBJ2-3; TRBD2 might be the D (5 bases). V was trimmed by 3 bases and J by 0 bases, leaving 13 bases between them. The CDR3 totals 16 residues. From germline, CDR1 is LNHDA and CDR2 SQIVND (reference sequence).

V usage is TRBV5-6 and J usage is TRBJ1-2; D gene unclear. The CDR3 runs to 14 residues. Germline loops: CDR1 SGHDT, CDR2 YYEEEE. V lost 1 base and J 8 bases, leaving 15 bases between the germline ends. This chain's CDR3 is CASSLTYLPGGYTF. The CDR3 DNA is TGTGCCAGCAGCTTGACGTATTTACCGGGGGGCTACACCTTC.

The genes are TRBV4-2 and TRBJ1-6; weak D call: TRBD1 (6 bases). CDR1 LGHNA and CDR2 YNFKEQ come from the germline V gene. There are 15 residues in the CDR3. V was pared by 4 bases and J by 10 bases, with 17 bases between. CDR3 protein: CASSLTGGGVSPLHF. CDR3 coding DNA: TGTGCCAGCAGCCTGACAGGCGGAGGAGTCTCACCCCTCCACTTT.

The chain is built from TRBV29-1 and TRBJ1-2; no clear D. The CDR3 loop spans 10 amino acids. Trimming took 2 bases from V and 11 from J, leaving 9 bases between them. The germline V gene encodes CDR1 SQVTM and CDR2 ANQGSEA. CDR3 nucleotide sequence: TGCAGCGTTGAACACGCCGGTTACACCTTC. This gives the protein CSVEHAGYTF.

The chain carries TRBV10-3 and TRBJ1-1, with a possible D match to TRBD1 (6 bases). Germline lookup yields CDR1 ENHRY and CDR2 SYGVKD. The CDR3 has 13 amino acids. V lost 7 bases to trimming and J lost 4 bases, with 13 bases between them. The CDR3 DNA reads as TGTGCCATCACCACAGGGACGGGCACTGAAGCTTTCTTT. It is translated as CAITTGTGTEAFF.

This clone was counted a few times. The chain couples TRBV4-1 to TRBJ1-1; D possibly corresponds to TRBD1 (5 bases). The CDR3 has 16 residues. The germline V and J ends were trimmed by 5 bases and 1 base, with 17 bases remaining between them. Germline lookup yields CDR1 MGHRA and CDR2 YSYEKL. CDR3 in DNA: TGCGCCAGCAGCTTTGGGGGACTTGGACCGAACACTGAAGCTTTCTTT. It codes for CASSFGGLGPNTEAFF.

The chain combines TRBV2 with TRBJ2-2; D perhaps matches TRBD1 (5 bases). Germline V gene sequence: CDR1 SNHLY, CDR2 FYNNEI. The CDR3 runs 15 residues. Trimming cost V 5 bases and J 0 bases, with 10 bases left between them. The CDR3 region is CASSRTRANTGELFF. The CDR3 nucleotides are TGTGCCAGCAGTAGGACAAGAGCGAACACCGGGGAGCTGTTTTTT.

V gene TRBV6-5 combines with J gene TRBJ2-2; possible D gene TRBD2, 5 bases. CDR3 length: 15 amino acids. The germline CDR1 and CDR2 sequences are MNHEY and SVGAGI. V lost 6 bases and J lost 0, with 11 bases in between. CDR3 nucleotides: TGTGCCAGCAGACCCCCGGGGTCGAACACCGGGGAGCTGTTTTTT. Its translation is CASRPPGSNTGELFF.

This chain links TRBV6-1 with TRBJ1-2; 9 bases match TRBD1. The CDR3 contains 14 residues. The junction had 8 bases not matched to a gene; V was cut back by 4 bases and J by 8 bases. Germline CDR1 and CDR2: MNHNS and SASEGT. As DNA, the CDR3 is TGTGCCAGCAGTGGGGACAGGGCCGGGGTGGGCTACACCTTC. Translation: CASSGDRAGVGYTF.

The CDR3 reads CASSLQGTQVGGYTF. In DNA, the CDR3 is TGCGCCAGCAGCTTACAGGGTACTCAGGTCGGGGGCTACACCTTC. The chain has TRBV5-1 and TRBJ1-2, with D tentatively TRBD1 (6 bases). The CDR3 sequence is 15 residues long. V lost 2 bases to trimming and J lost 8 bases, with 19 bases between them. CDR1 is SGHRS, CDR2 YFSETQ, per germline.

V and J are TRBV5-1 and TRBJ1-1; 9 bases map to TRBD1. J gave up 1 base and V 3 bases, and 4 bases lay outside the gene matches. CDR3 length: 15 amino acids. Germline assignment: CDR1 SGHRS and CDR2 YFSETQ. DNA for the CDR3: TGCGCCAGCAGCTCTAGGGACAGGGAGAACACTGAAGCTTTCTTT. Protein sequence: CASSSRDRENTEAFF.

J is TRBJ1-2 and V is TRBV7-9; D unresolved. CDR3 size: 14 residues. Germline values: CDR1 SEHNR, CDR2 FQNEAQ (reference sequence). With 2 bases removed from V and 1 base from J, the gap between germline ends came to 8 bases. CDR3 sequence reads: CASSLYESNYGYTF. In DNA form, the CDR3 reads TGTGCCAGCAGCTTATACGAGAGTAACTATGGCTACACCTTC. Full variable domain (outside the CDR3, taken from reference TRBV7-9 and TRBJ1-2): DTGVSQNPRHKITKRGQNVTFRCDPISEHNRLYWYRQTLGQGPEFLTYFQNEAQLEKSRLLSDRFSAERPKGSFSTLEIQRTEQGDSAMYLCASSLYESNYGYTFGSGTRLTVV.